Sequencing of this T cell receptor beta chain was carried out in a study of PD-1 and CTLA-4 blockade in melanoma. This CDR3 comprises 14 residues. CDR1 and CDR2 (germline): GTSNPN, SVGIG (reference sequence). V lost 5 bases and J 0 bases, leaving 11 bases between the germline ends. Sequencing used immunoSEQ multiplex PCR; TCRdb keeps in-frame clones, though not all of them. The data show almost 30,000 clones, with approximately 88% seen just once and approximately 8% held by the top ten. The source was CD8+ T cells from peripheral blood, collected before anti-PD-1 treatment. This receptor was identified in a human donor with melanoma. The chain links TRBV30 to TRBJ2-1; a weak D match, TRBD2 (7 bases). This CDR3 is CAWAGDTSYNEQFF. In nucleotides, the CDR3 is TGTGCCTGGGCGGGGGACACCTCCTACAATGAGCAGTTCTTC. Variable domain in full (rest from reference TRBV30 and TRBJ2-1): SQTIHQWPATLVQPVGSPLSLECTVEGTSNPNLYWYRQAAGRGLQLLFYSVGIGQISSEVPQNLSASRPQDRQFILSSKKLLLSDSGFYLCAWAGDTSYNEQFFGPGTRLTVL.